The T cell receptor (beta chain) under discussion was sequenced for a study of T cells after posttransplantation cyclophosphamide. The study's findings and limits: Skin or GI-infiltrating T cells shared few TRB sequences with blood. Donor-recipient repertoire similarity was low at 1-2 months, rising over year one. After PTCy, TRB diversity resembled that of CNI/methotrexate controls.

This clone was seen a handful of times. Its antigen remains unknown. V gave up 5 bases and J gave up 4 bases; unmatched junction bases: 10. This CDR3 comprises 16 residues. Germline values: CDR1 SEHNR, CDR2 FQNEAQ (reference sequence). The protocol was immunoSEQ multiplex PCR, while the TCRdb copy is restricted to in-frame clones and leaves out a portion. The sample includes approximately 56,000 clones, approximately 94% of them seen just once. This TCR came from a woman in her twenties or thirties in good health and a related stem cell transplant donor. The rearrangement uses TRBV7-9 and TRBJ2-2; 7 bases map to TRBD1. Sequenced sample: PBMCs. This CDR3 is CASSIYRDSGTGELFF. CDR3 DNA sequence: TGTGCCAGCAGCATCTACCGGGACAGCGGCACCGGGGAGCTGTTTTTT.